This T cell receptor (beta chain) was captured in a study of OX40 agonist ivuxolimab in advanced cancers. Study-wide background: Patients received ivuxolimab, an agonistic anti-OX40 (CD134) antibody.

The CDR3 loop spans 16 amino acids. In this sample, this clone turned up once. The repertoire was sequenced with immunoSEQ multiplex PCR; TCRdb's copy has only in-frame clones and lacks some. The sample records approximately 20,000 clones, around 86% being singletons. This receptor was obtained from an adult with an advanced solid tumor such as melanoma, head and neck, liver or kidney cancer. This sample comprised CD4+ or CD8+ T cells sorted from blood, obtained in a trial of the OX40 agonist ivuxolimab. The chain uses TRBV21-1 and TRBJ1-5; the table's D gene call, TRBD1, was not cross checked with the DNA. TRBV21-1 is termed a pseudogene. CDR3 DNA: TGTGCCAGCCGTGGACAACTCCGCTCAAATTATCAGCCCCAGCATTTT. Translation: CASRGQLRSNYQPQHF.